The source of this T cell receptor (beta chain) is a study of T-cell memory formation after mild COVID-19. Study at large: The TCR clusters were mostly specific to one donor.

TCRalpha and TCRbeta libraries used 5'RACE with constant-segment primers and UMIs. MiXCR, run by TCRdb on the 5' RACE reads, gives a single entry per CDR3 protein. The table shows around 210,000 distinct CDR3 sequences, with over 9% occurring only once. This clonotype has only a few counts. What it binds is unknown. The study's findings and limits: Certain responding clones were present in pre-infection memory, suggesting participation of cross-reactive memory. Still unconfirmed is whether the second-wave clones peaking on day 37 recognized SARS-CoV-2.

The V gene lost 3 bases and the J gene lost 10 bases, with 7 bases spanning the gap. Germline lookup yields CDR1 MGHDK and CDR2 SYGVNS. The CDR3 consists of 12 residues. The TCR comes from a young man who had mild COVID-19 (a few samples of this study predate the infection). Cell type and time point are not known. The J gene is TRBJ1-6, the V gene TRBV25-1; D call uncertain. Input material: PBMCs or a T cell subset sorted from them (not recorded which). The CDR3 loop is CASSDPLSPLHF. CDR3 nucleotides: TGTGCCAGCAGTGACCCCCTCTCACCCCTCCACTTT.